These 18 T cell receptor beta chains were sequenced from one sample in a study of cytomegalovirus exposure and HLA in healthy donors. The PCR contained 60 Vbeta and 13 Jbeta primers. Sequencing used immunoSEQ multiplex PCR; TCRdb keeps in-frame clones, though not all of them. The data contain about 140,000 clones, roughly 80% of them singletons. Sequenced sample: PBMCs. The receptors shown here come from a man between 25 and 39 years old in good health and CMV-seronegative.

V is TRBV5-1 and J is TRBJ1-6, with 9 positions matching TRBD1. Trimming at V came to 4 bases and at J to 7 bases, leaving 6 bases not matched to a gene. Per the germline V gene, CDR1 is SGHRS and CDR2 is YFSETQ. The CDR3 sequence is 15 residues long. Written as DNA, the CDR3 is TGCGCCAGCAGCACCCCCGACAGGGGGAATTCACCCCTCCACTTT. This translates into CASSTPDRGNSPLHF. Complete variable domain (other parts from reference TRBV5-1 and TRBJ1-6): KAGVTQTPRYLIKTRGQQVTLSCSPISGHRSVSWYQQTPGQGLQFLFEYFSETQRNKGNFPGRFSGRQFSNSRSEMNVSTLELGDSALYLCASSTPDRGNSPLHFGNGTRLTVT.

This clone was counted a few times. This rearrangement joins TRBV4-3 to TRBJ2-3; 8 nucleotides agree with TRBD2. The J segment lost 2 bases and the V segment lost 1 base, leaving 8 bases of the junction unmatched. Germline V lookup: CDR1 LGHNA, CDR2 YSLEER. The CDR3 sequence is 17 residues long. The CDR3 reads CASSQGTTSGYTDTQYF. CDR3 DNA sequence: TGCGCCAGCAGCCAAGGAACTACTAGCGGATACACAGATACGCAGTATTTT.

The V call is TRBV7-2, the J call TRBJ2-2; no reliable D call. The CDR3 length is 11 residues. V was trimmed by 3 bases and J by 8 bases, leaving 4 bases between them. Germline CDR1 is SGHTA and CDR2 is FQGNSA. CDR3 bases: TGTGCCAGCAGCTTTCATGGGGAGCTGTTTTTT. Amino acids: CASSFHGELFF.

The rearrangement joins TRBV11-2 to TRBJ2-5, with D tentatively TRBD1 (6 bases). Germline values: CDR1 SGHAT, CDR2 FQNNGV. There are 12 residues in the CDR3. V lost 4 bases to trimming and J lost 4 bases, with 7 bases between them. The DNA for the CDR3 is TGTGCCAGCAGCTCGGACAGAGAGACCCAGTACTTC. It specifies CASSSDRETQYF.

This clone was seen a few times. The CDR3 here is CASSVRSSGYEQYF. For the CDR3, the DNA is TGTGCCAGCAGCGTAAGGTCCAGCGGGTACGAGCAGTACTTC. The chain joins TRBV7-8 to TRBJ2-7, with D tentatively TRBD2 (6 bases). This CDR3 comprises 14 residues. Per germline, CDR1 SGHVS and CDR2 FQNEAQ. Trimming removed 5 bases from V and 4 bases from J, with 15 bases in between. Filled out from reference TRBV7-8 and TRBJ2-7, the complete variable domain reads GAGVSQSPRYKVAKRGQDVALRCDPISGHVSLFWYQQALGQGPEFLTYFQNEAQLDKSGLPSDRFFAERPEGSVSTLKIQRTQQEDSAVYLCASSVRSSGYEQYFGPGTRLTVT.

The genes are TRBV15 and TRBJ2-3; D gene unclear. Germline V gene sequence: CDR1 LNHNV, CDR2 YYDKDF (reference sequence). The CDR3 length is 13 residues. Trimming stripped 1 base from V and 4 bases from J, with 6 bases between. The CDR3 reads CATSRARADTQYF. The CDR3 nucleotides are TGTGCCACCAGCAGAGCCCGAGCAGATACGCAGTATTTT.

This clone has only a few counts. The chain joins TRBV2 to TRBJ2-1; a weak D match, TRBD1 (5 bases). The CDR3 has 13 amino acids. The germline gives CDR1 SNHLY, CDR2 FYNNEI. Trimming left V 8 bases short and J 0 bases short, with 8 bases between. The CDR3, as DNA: TGTGCCAGCGGGGCTAGCTCCTACAATGAGCAGTTCTTC. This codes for CASGASSYNEQFF.

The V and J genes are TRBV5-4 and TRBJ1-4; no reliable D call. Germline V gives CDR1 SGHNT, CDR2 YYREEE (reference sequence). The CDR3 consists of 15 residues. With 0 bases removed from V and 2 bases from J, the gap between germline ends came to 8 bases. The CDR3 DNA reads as TGTGCCAGCAGCTTGGGAGGGTCGACTAATGAAAAACTGTTTTTT. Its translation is CASSLGGSTNEKLFF.

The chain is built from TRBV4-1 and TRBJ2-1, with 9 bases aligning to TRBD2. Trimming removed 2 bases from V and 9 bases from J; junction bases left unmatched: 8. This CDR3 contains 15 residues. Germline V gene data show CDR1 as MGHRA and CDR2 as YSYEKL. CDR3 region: CASSQLSGRRPEQFF. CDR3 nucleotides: TGCGCCAGCAGCCAACTCAGCGGGAGGAGGCCTGAGCAGTTCTTC.

The CDR3 spells CASSPGLEETQYF. CDR3 coding DNA: TGTGCCAGCTCACCTGGACTAGAAGAGACCCAGTACTTC. The chain joins TRBV18 to TRBJ2-5; 7 positions agree with TRBD2. This CDR3 has 13 amino acids. Trimming took 3 bases from V and 3 from J; bases not matched to a gene: 1. Germline V gene lookup returns CDR1 KGHSH and CDR2 LQKENI. The complete variable domain, with remaining parts taken from reference TRBV18 and TRBJ2-5, reads NAGVMQNPRHLVRRRGQEARLRCSPMKGHSHVYWYRQLPEEGLKFMVYLQKENIIDESGMPKERFSAEFPKEGPSILRIQQVVRGDSAAYFCASSPGLEETQYFGPGTRLLVL.

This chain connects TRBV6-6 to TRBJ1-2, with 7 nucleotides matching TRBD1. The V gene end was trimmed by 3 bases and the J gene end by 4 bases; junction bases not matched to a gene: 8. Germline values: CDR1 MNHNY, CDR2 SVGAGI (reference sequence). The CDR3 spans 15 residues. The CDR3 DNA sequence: TGTGCCAGCAGTTATCCCGGACAGGTAGTCTATGGCTACACCTTC. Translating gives CASSYPGQVVYGYTF.

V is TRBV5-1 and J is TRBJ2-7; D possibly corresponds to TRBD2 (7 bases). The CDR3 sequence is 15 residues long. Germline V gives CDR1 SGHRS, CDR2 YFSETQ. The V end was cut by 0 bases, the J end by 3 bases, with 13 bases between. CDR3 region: CASSLEGGTLYEQYF. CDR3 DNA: TGCGCCAGCAGCTTGGAGGGGGGGACTCTCTACGAGCAGTACTTC.

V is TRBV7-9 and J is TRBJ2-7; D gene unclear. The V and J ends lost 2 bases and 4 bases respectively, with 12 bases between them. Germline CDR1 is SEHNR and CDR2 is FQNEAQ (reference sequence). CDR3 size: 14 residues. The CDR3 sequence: CASSLSQSAYEQYF. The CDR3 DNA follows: TGTGCCAGCAGCTTATCACAGTCTGCTTACGAGCAGTACTTC.

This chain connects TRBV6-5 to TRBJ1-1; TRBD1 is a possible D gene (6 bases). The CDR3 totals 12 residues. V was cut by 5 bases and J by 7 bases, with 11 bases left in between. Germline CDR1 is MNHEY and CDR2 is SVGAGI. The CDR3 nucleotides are TGTGCCAGCAGTAAGACAGGTAATGAAGCTTTCTTT. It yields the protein CASSKTGNEAFF.

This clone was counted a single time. In nucleotides, the CDR3 is TGTGCCAGCACCCGGGGACAGGTCCCCAACTATGGCTACACCTTC. As protein: CASTRGQVPNYGYTF. The rearrangement uses TRBV6-1 and TRBJ1-2; 8 nucleotides match TRBD1. The CDR3 extends over 15 amino acids. Germline values: CDR1 MNHNS, CDR2 SASEGT. Losses at the gene ends were 7 bases for V and 2 bases for J; bases not matched to a gene: 9.

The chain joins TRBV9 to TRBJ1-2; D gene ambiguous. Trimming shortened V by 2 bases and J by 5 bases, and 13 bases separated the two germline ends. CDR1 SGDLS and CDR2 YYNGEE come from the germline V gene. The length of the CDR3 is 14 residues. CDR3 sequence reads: CASSVFPWHYGYTF. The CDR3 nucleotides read TGTGCCAGCAGCGTTTTTCCTTGGCATTATGGCTACACCTTC.

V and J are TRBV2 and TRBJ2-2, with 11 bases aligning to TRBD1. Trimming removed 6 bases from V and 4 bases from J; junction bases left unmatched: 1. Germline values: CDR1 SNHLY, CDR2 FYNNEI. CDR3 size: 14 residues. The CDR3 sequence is CASSGQGATGELFF. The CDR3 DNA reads TGTGCCAGCAGCGGACAGGGGGCCACCGGGGAGCTGTTTTTT.

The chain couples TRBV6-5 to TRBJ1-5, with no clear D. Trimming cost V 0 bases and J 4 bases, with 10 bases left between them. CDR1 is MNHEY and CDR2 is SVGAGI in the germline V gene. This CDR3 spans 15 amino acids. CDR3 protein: CASSYSKQPNQPQHF. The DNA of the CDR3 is TGTGCCAGCAGTTACTCGAAACAGCCTAATCAGCCCCAGCATTTT.